This passage covers 25 T cell receptor beta chains from one sample sequenced in a study of blood T cell repertoires in COVID-19. Here immunoSEQ multiplex PCR was the method, and the copy in TCRdb shows in-frame clones only, minus some. Here the sample spans around 300,000 clones, 89% being singletons. Input material: PBMCs or T cells enriched from blood (not recorded which). Receptor source: a woman aged 40 to 50 who had recovered from COVID-19.

The V gene is TRBV7-2, the J gene TRBJ1-4; weak D call: TRBD1 (6 bases). Germline V gene sequence: CDR1 SGHTA, CDR2 FQGNSA. Trimming cost V 8 bases and J 5 bases, with 21 bases left between them. CDR3 length: 16 residues. The CDR3 coding sequence is TGTGCCAGCTCCGCGGGGGCCGGGACAAGAAATGAAAAACTGTTTTTT. Encoded protein: CASSAGAGTRNEKLFF.

CDR3 region: CASSLDRAFDEQYF. CDR3 sequence (DNA): TGTGCCAGCAGCTTGGACAGGGCGTTCGACGAGCAGTACTTC. The chain has TRBV5-6 and TRBJ2-7; possible D gene TRBD1, 6 bases. Germline V lookup: CDR1 SGHDT, CDR2 YYEEEE. Trimming cost V 0 bases and J 5 bases, with 12 bases left between them. CDR3 length equals 14 residues. The full variable domain, its missing parts supplied by reference TRBV5-6 and TRBJ2-7, is DAGVTQSPTHLIKTRGQQVTLRCSPKSGHDTVSWYQQALGQGPQFIFQYYEEEERQRGNFPDRFSGHQFPNYSSELNVNALLLGDSALYLCASSLDRAFDEQYFGPGTRLTVT.

The gene calls are TRBV30 and TRBJ1-2; D is possibly TRBD1 (5 bases). Germline V CDR1 and CDR2: GTSNPN, SVGIG (reference sequence). This CDR3 contains 13 residues. Trimming left V 2 bases short and J 3 bases short, with 10 bases between. The DNA for the CDR3 is TGTGCCTGGAGTACGGAGACAGACTATGGCTACACCTTC. Its translation is CAWSTETDYGYTF. The entire variable domain, with the rest obtained from reference TRBV30 and TRBJ1-2, is as follows: SQTIHQWPATLVQPVGSPLSLECTVEGTSNPNLYWYRQAAGRGLQLLFYSVGIGQISSEVPQNLSASRPQDRQFILSSKKLLLSDSGFYLCAWSTETDYGYTFGSGTRLTVV.

This clone came up many times. The rearrangement joins TRBV7-8 to TRBJ2-7; 9 nucleotides agree with TRBD2. The CDR3 covers 15 residues. Germline V lookup: CDR1 SGHVS, CDR2 FQNEAQ. After removal of 6 bases from V and 4 bases from J, the junction contained 10 bases not matched to a gene. CDR3 nucleotides: TGTGCCAGCAGGGAGCGGAGCGGGAGGCGGTACGAGCAGTACTTC. It translates to CASRERSGRRYEQYF.

The chain has TRBV5-1 and TRBJ2-1, with D perhaps TRBD2 (6 bases). The V and J ends lost 1 base and 3 bases respectively, with 11 bases between them. Per germline, CDR1 SGHRS and CDR2 YFSETQ. There are 15 residues in the CDR3. The CDR3: CASSLLSGDYNEQFF. In nucleotides, the CDR3 is TGCGCCAGCAGCTTGCTGTCGGGAGACTACAATGAGCAGTTCTTC.

V is TRBV2 and J is TRBJ2-7; possible D gene TRBD2, 5 bases. The V and J ends lost 4 bases and 5 bases respectively, with 21 bases between them. In germline, CDR1 is SNHLY, CDR2 FYNNEI. This CDR3 is 16 amino acids long. The CDR3 region is CASSVTRRKGFHEQYF. The CDR3 region has the DNA TGTGCCAGCAGTGTTACGCGGAGGAAAGGGTTCCACGAGCAGTACTTC.

V and J are TRBV6-2 or TRBV6-3 and TRBJ1-2; no clear D. CDR1 MNHEY and CDR2 SVGEGT come from the germline V gene. Trimming removed 6 bases at V and 2 bases at J, with 16 bases between. The length of the CDR3 is 15 residues. CDR3 sequence (DNA): TGTGCCAGCAGCCCGGGAGTGGGCGCGAACTATGGCTACACCTTC. Protein: CASSPGVGANYGYTF.

The chain recombines TRBV21-1 with TRBJ1-4. TRBV21-1 is labeled a pseudogene. This CDR3 spans 15 amino acids. The CDR3 is CASSKEGEGWEKLFF. CDR3 nucleotides: TGTGCCAGCAGCAAAGAGGGAGAGGGTTGGGAAAAACTGTTTTTT.

CDR3 amino acids: CASSQSGRGKTQYF. The CDR3 nucleotides read TGTGCCAGCAGCCAGAGCGGGAGAGGAAAGACCCAGTACTTC. The chain joins TRBV4-2 to TRBJ2-5; 8 bases line up with TRBD2. The CDR3 covers 14 residues. In germline, CDR1 is LGHNA, CDR2 YNFKEQ. V lost 3 bases and J lost 6; bases outside the gene matches: 6.

The chain recombines TRBV7-9 with TRBJ1-1; D gene unclear. This CDR3 region has 13 residues. In germline, CDR1 is SEHNR, CDR2 FQNEAQ (reference sequence). Trimming left V 3 bases short and J 10 bases short, with 15 bases between. The CDR3 DNA reads TGTGCCAGCAGCTTTGACGGGGAGGTTGCAGCTTTCTTT. The encoded protein is CASSFDGEVAAFF.

V usage is TRBV12-3 or TRBV12-4 and J usage is TRBJ1-1; D remains ambiguous. This CDR3 spans 13 amino acids. Trimming pared 6 bases from V and 0 bases from J, leaving 8 bases between. CDR3 DNA sequence: TGTGCCAGCAGCCCCCAGGTGAACACTGAAGCTTTCTTT. Amino acid sequence: CASSPQVNTEAFF.

The J gene is TRBJ1-2, the V gene TRBV4-2; D not resolved. V was shortened by 5 bases and J by 1 base, with 5 bases between the two germline ends. Germline V CDR1 and CDR2: LGHNA, YNFKEQ. This CDR3 is 12 amino acids long. DNA for the CDR3: TGTGCCAGCAGCTCGAGTAACTATGGCTACACCTTC. It specifies CASSSSNYGYTF.

This chain uses TRBV5-1 with TRBJ2-7; 11 bases map to TRBD1. The CDR3 runs to 14 residues. Germline loops: CDR1 SGHRS, CDR2 YFSETQ. J was trimmed by 4 bases and V by 3 bases; bases with no gene match: 3. CDR3 sequence: CASSYRDRGYEQYF. The CDR3 nucleotides read TGCGCCAGCAGCTATCGGGACAGGGGGTACGAGCAGTACTTC.

This rearrangement joins TRBV7-9 to TRBJ1-4; tentatively, D is TRBD1 (5 bases). The CDR3 spans 17 residues. V lost 4 bases and J lost 0, with 15 bases in between. The germline V gene encodes CDR1 SEHNR and CDR2 FQNEAQ (reference sequence). The CDR3 DNA sequence: TGTGCCAGCAGCTCTCCAACGGGGGTCGCAACTAATGAAAAACTGTTTTTT. Amino acids: CASSSPTGVATNEKLFF.

The chain is built from TRBV18 and TRBJ2-5; D possibly corresponds to TRBD1 (5 bases). CDR3 length: 13 residues. CDR1 is KGHSH, CDR2 LQKENI, per germline. Trimming shortened V by 3 bases and J by 4 bases, and 9 bases separated the two germline ends. The CDR3 loop reads CASSPRQIETQYF. The CDR3 nucleotides read TGTGCCAGCTCACCTAGACAGATAGAGACCCAGTACTTC.

The genes are TRBV3-1 (or the pseudogene TRBV3-2) and TRBJ2-5; maybe TRBD2 (6 bases). Germline CDR1 and CDR2: LGHDT and YNNKEL (reference sequence). Trimming stripped 4 bases from V and 1 base from J, with 10 bases between. The CDR3 runs 14 residues. The chain's CDR3 is CASSLGTFQETQYF. DNA for the CDR3: TGTGCCAGCAGCCTTGGGACTTTCCAAGAGACCCAGTACTTC.

The rearrangement links TRBV6-5 to TRBJ2-7; 8 nucleotides align to TRBD2. This CDR3 comprises 15 residues. V lost 4 bases to trimming and J lost 6 bases; unmatched junction nucleotides: 11. The germline V gene encodes CDR1 MNHEY and CDR2 SVGAGI. The CDR3 sequence is CASSWTGTRAGEQYF. The CDR3 region has the DNA TGTGCCAGCAGTTGGACCGGGACTAGAGCTGGCGAGCAGTACTTC.

The V and J genes are TRBV4-2 and TRBJ1-2; no clear D gene. The CDR3 consists of 14 residues. Germline V CDR1 and CDR2: LGHNA, YNFKEQ. V was trimmed by 0 bases and J by 8 bases, leaving 13 bases between them. The CDR3 coding sequence is TGTGCCAGCAGCCAAGATTGGCCAGGCTTGGGCTACACCTTC. It encodes CASSQDWPGLGYTF.

This chain uses TRBV6-5 with TRBJ2-7; D unresolved. The germline CDR1 and CDR2 sequences are MNHEY and SVGAGI. The V end was cut by 0 bases, the J end by 1 base, with 10 bases between. The CDR3 is 15 amino acids. As DNA, the CDR3 is TGTGCCAGCAGTTACTCCAGAAGCGCTTCCTACGAGCAGTACTTC. It specifies CASSYSRSASYEQYF.

The chain employs TRBV11-2 and TRBJ2-1; TRBD2 matches 8 bases. The CDR3 runs to 17 residues. Germline V CDR1 and CDR2: SGHAT, FQNNGV. V dropped 4 bases and J dropped 4; count of bases not matched to a gene: 12. This CDR3 reads CASSYSNGLADYNEQFF. The CDR3 DNA is TGTGCCAGCAGCTACAGCAACGGACTAGCCGATTACAATGAGCAGTTCTTC.

This clone came up once. As DNA, the CDR3 is TGCGCCAGCAGTGAGTTCCCAGGGCCACCCTACGAGCAGTACTTC. It codes for CASSEFPGPPYEQYF. The genes are TRBV10-1 and TRBJ2-7, with D maybe TRBD1 (5 bases). The ends were cut back, 1 base at V and 2 bases at J, with 12 bases in the middle. The CDR3 length is 15 residues. In germline, CDR1 is WNHNN, CDR2 SYGVQD (reference sequence).

Turning to this clone: This specimen includes other DNA sequences encoding the same CDR3. The chain is built from TRBV2 and TRBJ1-5; possibly TRBD1 for D (6 bases). The CDR3 has 13 amino acids. Per the germline V gene, CDR1 is SNHLY and CDR2 is FYNNEI. V was pared by 7 bases and J by 0 bases, with 7 bases between. CDR3 region: CASKGDSNQPQHF. In DNA, the CDR3 is TGTGCCAGCAAGGGGGATAGCAATCAGCCCCAGCATTTT.

J is TRBJ1-5 and V is TRBV7-8, with TRBD1 identical over 8 bases. The CDR3 length is 14 residues. Germline values: CDR1 SGHVS, CDR2 FQNEAQ. J gave up 7 bases and V 5 bases, and 7 bases lay outside the gene matches. The CDR3 DNA sequence: TGTGCCAGCAGCAATGACAGGGGTGGCCAGCCCCAGCATTTT. Protein sequence: CASSNDRGGQPQHF.

The chain is built from TRBV7-3 and TRBJ2-3, with D perhaps matching TRBD2 (5 bases). Looked up from germline, CDR1 is SGHTA and CDR2 is FQGTGA. Trimming took off 5 bases at V and 4 bases at J, with 13 bases between the two ends. CDR3 size: 14 residues. The CDR3 DNA sequence: TGTGCCAGCAGCCTGACCGGGGTAGCAGATACGCAGTATTTT. Translating gives CASSLTGVADTQYF.

J is TRBJ2-5 and V is TRBV9, with TRBD2 matching 7 bases. The V gene end was trimmed by 4 bases and the J gene end by 5 bases; junction bases not matched to a gene: 11. The CDR3 has 15 amino acids. Germline-derived CDR1 and CDR2 are SGDLS and YYNGEE. The CDR3 DNA sequence: TGTGCCAGCAGCCCCCGGGACTACAACAAGGAGACCCAGTACTTC. Its protein is CASSPRDYNKETQYF.